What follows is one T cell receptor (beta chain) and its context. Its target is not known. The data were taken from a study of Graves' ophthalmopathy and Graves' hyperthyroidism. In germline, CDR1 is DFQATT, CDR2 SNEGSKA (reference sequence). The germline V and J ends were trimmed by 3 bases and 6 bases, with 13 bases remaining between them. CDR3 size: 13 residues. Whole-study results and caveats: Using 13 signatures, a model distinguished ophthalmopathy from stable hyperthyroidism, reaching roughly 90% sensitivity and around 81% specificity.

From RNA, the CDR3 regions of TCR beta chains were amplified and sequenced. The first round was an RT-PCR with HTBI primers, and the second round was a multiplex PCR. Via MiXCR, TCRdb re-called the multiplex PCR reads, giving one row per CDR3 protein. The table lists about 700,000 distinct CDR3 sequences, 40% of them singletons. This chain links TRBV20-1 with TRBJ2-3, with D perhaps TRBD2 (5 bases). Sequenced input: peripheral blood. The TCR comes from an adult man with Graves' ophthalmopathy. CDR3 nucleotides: TGCAGTGCTAGCCGCTTAGCGTTGGATACGCAGTATTTT. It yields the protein CSASRLALDTQYF.